This TCR beta chain appears in the sequencing data of a study of technical replicates of blood from a few donors. This CDR3 has 14 residues. Germline CDR1 reads SGDLS; CDR2 reads YYNGEE. V shed 1 base, J shed 7 bases, and the junction held 4 bases outside the gene matches. Using immunoSEQ multiplex PCR, the repertoire was profiled, and TCRdb retains in-frame clones only, with some absent. The sample holds tens of thousands of clones, just under 95% seen once. V and J are TRBV9 and TRBJ2-1; the match to TRBD2 covers 8 bases. Sequenced input: PBMCs. The TCR sequence derives from a human donor in good health. Some clones in this sample may be carry-over from other donors' samples. CDR3 in amino acids: CASSVSTSANEQFF. The CDR3 coding sequence is TGTGCCAGCAGCGTATCGACTAGCGCAAATGAGCAGTTCTTC. The variable domain in full, completed from reference TRBV9 and TRBJ2-1, reads DSGVTQTPKHLITATGQRVTLRCSPRSGDLSVYWYQQSLDQGLQFLIQYYNGEERAKGNILERFSAQQFPDLHSELNLSSLELGDSALYFCASSVSTSANEQFFGPGTRLTVL.